These T cell receptor beta chains were read from a single sample in a study of shared clonotypes between healthy human individuals. Measured with immunoSEQ multiplex PCR; TCRdb has only the in-frame clones, and not every one. Among around 1.4 million clones listed, less than 99% were seen once. Sequencing input: naive CD4+ T cells sorted from blood. The receptor source for this set is a man aged 25 to 40 in good health. CDR3s include the opening cysteine and the closing phenylalanine or tryptophan. Each record gives: clone size, J gene, V gene, D gene, CDR3 protein, CDR3 DNA. The D gene is left open where the match is weak. The size of a clone is reported for some rows only, either as once, few or many, or as a class for expanded clones.

>once|TRBJ2-1|TRBV4-2|NA
CASSQETSTYNEQFF
TGTGCCAGCAGCCAAGAGACTAGTACCTACAATGAGCAGTTCTTC
>NA|TRBJ1-1|TRBV28|NA
CASSATASTEAFF
TGTGCCAGCAGTGCCACAGCGAGCACTGAAGCTTTCTTT
>NA|TRBJ2-2|TRBV2|NA
CASRRRSNTGELFF
TGTGCCAGCAGAAGACGTTCGAACACCGGGGAGCTGTTTTTT
>NA|TRBJ1-5|TRBV27|TRBD1
CASSLTGVVPQHF
TGTGCCAGCAGTCTGACAGGGGTCGTGCCCCAGCATTTT
>NA|TRBJ2-3|TRBV5-1|TRBD2
CASSLMTGLADYLDTQYF
TGCGCCAGCAGCTTGATGACGGGACTAGCGGACTATTTGGATACGCAGTATTTT
>NA|TRBJ2-3|TRBV6-5|NA
CASGNSGTQYF
TGTGCCAGCGGAAATTCAGGCACGCAGTATTTT
>NA|TRBJ1-5|TRBV5-6|NA
CASSLQQFNQPQHF
TGTGCCAGCAGCTTGCAACAGTTCAATCAGCCCCAGCATTTT
>NA|TRBJ1-2|TRBV7-9|NA
CASSLDDYGYTF
TGTGCCAGCAGCTTAGACGACTATGGCTACACCTTC
>NA|TRBJ1-5|TRBV7-2|NA
CASSSRTGFSNQPQHF
TGTGCCAGCAGCAGCCGAACAGGGTTTAGCAATCAGCCCCAGCATTTT
>NA|TRBJ2-3|TRBV29-1|NA
CSVEQGGSRGTDTQYF
TGCAGCGTTGAGCAGGGCGGATCCCGGGGCACAGATACGCAGTATTTT
>NA|TRBJ1-3|TRBV7-2|NA
CASSFRGRNTIYF
TGTGCCAGCAGCTTCAGGGGAAGAAACACCATATATTTT
>NA|TRBJ2-5|TRBV27|NA
CASSLAGGRETQYF
TGTGCCAGCAGTTTAGCGGGCGGAAGGGAGACCCAGTACTTC
>NA|TRBJ2-1|TRBV7-2|NA
CASSLNYRAYNEQFF
TGTGCCAGCAGCTTAAATTACAGAGCCTACAATGAGCAGTTCTTC
>NA|TRBJ2-7|TRBV5-6|TRBD1
CASRRQGRGQGGEQYF
TGTGCCAGCAGGAGGCAGGGCAGGGGGCAAGGTGGCGAGCAGTACTTC
>NA|TRBJ1-1|TRBV27|TRBD1
CATRPGQVNTEAFF
TGTGCCACCAGGCCGGGACAGGTGAACACTGAAGCTTTCTTT
>NA|TRBJ1-2|TRBV4-1|TRBD1
CASSQETGPYGYTF
TGCGCCAGCAGCCAAGAGACAGGGCCCTATGGCTACACCTTC
>NA|TRBJ1-4|TRBV7-7|NA
CASSLFPGEKLFF
TGTGCTAGCAGCTTATTCCCGGGGGAAAAACTGTTTTTT
>NA|TRBJ1-5|TRBV4-1|NA
CASSQAQLSRPQHF
TGCGCCAGCAGCCAGGCTCAACTTTCTCGGCCCCAGCATTTT
>once|TRBJ2-4|TRBV29-1|TRBD1
CSFSGGGGQARAKNIQYF
TGCAGCTTCTCCGGTGGGGGTGGACAGGCCCGAGCCAAAAACATTCAGTACTTC
>NA|TRBJ2-1|TRBV6-5|TRBD1
CASSYARDRGTNEQFF
TGTGCCAGCAGTTACGCCCGGGACAGGGGGACCAATGAGCAGTTCTTC
>NA|TRBJ2-7|TRBV11-3|TRBD2
CASSRGVWYEQYF
TGTGCCAGCAGCCGGGGGGTGTGGTACGAGCAGTACTTC
>NA|TRBJ2-1|TRBV2|NA
CASSEQRLASWNEQFF
TGTGCCAGCAGTGAACAGAGACTTGCCTCCTGGAATGAGCAGTTCTTC
>NA|TRBJ1-5|TRBV5-6|NA
CASSGRDYSNQPQHF
TGTGCCAGCAGTGGTAGGGATTATAGCAATCAGCCCCAGCATTTT
>NA|TRBJ2-7|TRBV10-3|TRBD1
CAIMPEGQGRREQYF
TGTGCCATCATGCCGGAGGGACAGGGGCGTCGCGAGCAGTACTTC
>NA|TRBJ1-1|TRBV28|TRBD1
CASSKTTGLVLNTEAFF
TGTGCCAGCAGTAAAACGACAGGGCTAGTATTGAACACTGAAGCTTTCTTT
>NA|TRBJ2-5|TRBV2|NA
CASKRDTQETQYF
TGTGCCAGCAAAAGGGACACACAAGAGACCCAGTACTTC
>NA|TRBJ2-5|TRBV27|NA
CASSYRGGETQYF
TGTGCCAGCAGTTACCGGGGCGGGGAGACCCAGTACTTC
>once|TRBJ2-7|TRBV5-5|NA
CASSLGHQYEQYF
TGTGCCAGCAGCTTGGGACACCAGTACGAGCAGTACTTC
>NA|TRBJ2-1|TRBV27|NA
CASRSGPYNEQFF
TGTGCCAGCAGAAGCGGACCCTACAATGAGCAGTTCTTC